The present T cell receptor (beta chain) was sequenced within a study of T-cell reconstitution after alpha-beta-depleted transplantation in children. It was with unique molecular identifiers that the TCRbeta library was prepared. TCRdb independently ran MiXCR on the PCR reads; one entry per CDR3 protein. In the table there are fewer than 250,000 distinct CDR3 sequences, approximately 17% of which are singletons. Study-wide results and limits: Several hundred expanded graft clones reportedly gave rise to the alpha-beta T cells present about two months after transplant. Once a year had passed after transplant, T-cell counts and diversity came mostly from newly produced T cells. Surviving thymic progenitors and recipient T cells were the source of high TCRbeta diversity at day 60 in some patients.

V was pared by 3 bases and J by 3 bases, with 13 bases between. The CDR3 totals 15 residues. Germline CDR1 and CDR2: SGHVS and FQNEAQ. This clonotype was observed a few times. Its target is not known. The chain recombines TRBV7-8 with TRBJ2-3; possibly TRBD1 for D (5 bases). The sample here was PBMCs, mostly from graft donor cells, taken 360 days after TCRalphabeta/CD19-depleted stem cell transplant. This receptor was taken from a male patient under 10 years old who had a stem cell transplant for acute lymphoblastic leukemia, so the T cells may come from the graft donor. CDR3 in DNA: TGTGCCAGCAGCTTCCAGGGCAGTCGGACAGATACGCAGTATTTT. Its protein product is CASSFQGSRTDTQYF.